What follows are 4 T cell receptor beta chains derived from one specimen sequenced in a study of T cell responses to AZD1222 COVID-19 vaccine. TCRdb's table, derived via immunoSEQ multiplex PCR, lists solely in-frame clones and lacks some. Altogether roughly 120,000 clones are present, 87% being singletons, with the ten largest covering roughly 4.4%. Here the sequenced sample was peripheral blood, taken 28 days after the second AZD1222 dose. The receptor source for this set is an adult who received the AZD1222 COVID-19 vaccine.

The CDR3: CASSLPPYNEQFF. The CDR3 DNA reads as TGTGCCAGCAGTTTACCCCCCTACAATGAGCAGTTCTTC. This rearrangement joins TRBV27 to TRBJ2-1; D unclear. The CDR3 has 13 amino acids. CDR1 MNHEY and CDR2 SMNVEV come from the germline V gene (reference sequence). V was clipped by 2 bases and J by 2 bases, with 4 bases between them.

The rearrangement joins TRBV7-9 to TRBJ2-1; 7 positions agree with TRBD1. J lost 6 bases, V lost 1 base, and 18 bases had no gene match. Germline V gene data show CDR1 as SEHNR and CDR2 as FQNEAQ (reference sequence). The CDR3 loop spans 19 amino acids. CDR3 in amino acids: CASSLELVRGLRVPNEQFF. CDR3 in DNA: TGTGCCAGCAGCTTAGAGTTGGTGAGGGGGCTAAGAGTTCCCAATGAGCAGTTCTTC.

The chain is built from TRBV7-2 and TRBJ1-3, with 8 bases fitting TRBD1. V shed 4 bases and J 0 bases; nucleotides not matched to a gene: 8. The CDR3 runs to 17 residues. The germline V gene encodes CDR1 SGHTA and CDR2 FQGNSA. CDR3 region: CASSSNGQGISGNTIYF. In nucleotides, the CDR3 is TGTGCCAGCAGCTCTAACGGACAGGGAATCTCTGGAAACACCATATATTTT.

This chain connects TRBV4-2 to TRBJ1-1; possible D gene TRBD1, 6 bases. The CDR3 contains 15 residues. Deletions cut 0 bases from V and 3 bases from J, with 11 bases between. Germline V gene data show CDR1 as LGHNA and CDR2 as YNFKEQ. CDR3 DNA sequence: TGTGCCAGCAGCCAAGATCCTGGACAGTACACTGAAGCTTTCTTT. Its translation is CASSQDPGQYTEAFF.